What follows are 26 T cell receptor beta chains derived from one specimen sequenced in a study of blood T cell repertoires in COVID-19. The repertoire was sequenced with immunoSEQ multiplex PCR; TCRdb's copy has only in-frame clones and lacks some. This table holds nearly 250,000 clones, roughly 86% found once. The source material was PBMCs or T cells enriched from blood (not recorded which). The origin of the receptors is a woman aged 45-59 years who had recovered from COVID-19.

This clone was seen a handful of times. The sample holds other DNA sequences that translate to the same CDR3. In DNA form, the CDR3 reads TGTGCCAGCAGCTTATACAGGGAGGGCACTGAAGCTTTCTTT. It is translated as CASSLYREGTEAFF. This rearrangement joins TRBV7-9 to TRBJ1-1; D is possibly TRBD1 (6 bases). CDR1 is SEHNR, CDR2 FQNEAQ, per germline (reference sequence). Trimming cost V 2 bases and J 4 bases, with 11 bases left between them. CDR3 size: 14 residues.

CDR3 loop: CASNKGQGNNYGYTF. The CDR3 DNA sequence: TGTGCCAGCAATAAGGGACAGGGGAATAACTATGGCTACACCTTC. The gene calls are TRBV6-5 and TRBJ1-2; 10 nucleotides line up with TRBD1. Germline V gene sequence: CDR1 MNHEY, CDR2 SVGAGI. V lost 7 bases to trimming and J lost 1 base; unmatched junction nucleotides: 6. The CDR3 covers 15 residues.

This clone was observed a handful of times. The chain joins TRBV19 to TRBJ1-2, with 8 bases lining up with TRBD1. Germline V gene data show CDR1 as LNHDA and CDR2 as SQIVND (reference sequence). This CDR3 is built from 15 residues. The V and J ends lost 4 bases and 2 bases, in that order; junction bases with no gene match: 6. CDR3 amino acids: CASSSLRGLNYGYTF. The DNA for the CDR3 is TGTGCCAGTAGTAGCCTCAGGGGGCTCAACTATGGCTACACCTTC.

The chain has TRBV5-1 and TRBJ2-3; 10 bases map to TRBD1. In germline, CDR1 is SGHRS, CDR2 YFSETQ. The V and J ends lost 4 bases and 1 base, in that order; junction bases with no gene match: 12. The CDR3 spans 18 residues. The CDR3 spells CASSRDRGSSFGTDTQYF. The CDR3 nucleotides are TGCGCCAGCAGCCGGGACAGGGGTTCTTCGTTCGGCACAGATACGCAGTATTTT.

The V call is TRBV24-1, the J call TRBJ2-7; D might be TRBD2 (5 bases). Germline values: CDR1 KGHDR, CDR2 SFDVKD. V dropped 7 bases and J dropped 6 bases, with 15 bases sitting between them. CDR3 length: 13 amino acids. CDR3 sequence reads: CATSQKRVSEQYF. CDR3 DNA: TGTGCCACCAGCCAGAAGAGGGTGAGCGAGCAGTACTTC.

This clone was counted between two and nine times. The chain couples TRBV14 to TRBJ2-2; D perhaps matches TRBD1 (6 bases). CDR3 length equals 15 residues. The V end lost 6 bases, the J end lost 2 bases, and 13 bases lay between the germline ends. Germline-derived CDR1 and CDR2 are SGHDN and FVKESK. CDR3 in DNA: TGTGCCAGCAGTCCCGGACAGTTAAACACCGGGGAGCTGTTTTTT. It codes for CASSPGQLNTGELFF. Drawing the rest from reference TRBV14 and TRBJ2-2, the complete variable domain is EAGVTQFPSHSVIEKGQTVTLRCDPISGHDNLYWYRRVMGKEIKFLLHFVKESKQDESGMPNNRFLAERTGGTYSTLKVQPAELEDSGVYFCASSPGQLNTGELFFGEGSRLTVL.

V and J are TRBV4-3 and TRBJ1-2; the match to TRBD1 covers 7 bases. With V trimmed by 2 bases and J by 0 bases, 9 bases remained unmatched. The germline CDR1 and CDR2 sequences are LGHNA and YSLEER. This CDR3 contains 17 residues. The CDR3 here is CASSQLPGQQPNYGYTF. CDR3 nucleotide sequence: TGCGCCAGCAGCCAACTACCGGGACAGCAACCTAACTATGGCTACACCTTC.

The chain recombines TRBV2 with TRBJ2-6, with TRBD1 identical over 8 bases. The CDR3 covers 15 residues. V dropped 7 bases and J dropped 2; count of bases not matched to a gene: 4. Germline V CDR1 and CDR2: SNHLY, FYNNEI. CDR3 in DNA: TGTGCCAGCACCCCAGGGGGCACTGGGGCCAACGTCCTGACTTTC. Protein: CASTPGGTGANVLTF.

V is TRBV3-1 (or the pseudogene TRBV3-2) and J is TRBJ1-2; D is unresolved. Germline V gene data show CDR1 as LGHDT and CDR2 as YNNKEL (reference sequence). The CDR3 is 13 residues long. V was shortened by 4 bases and J by 8 bases, with 14 bases between the two germline ends. The CDR3 bases are TGTGCCAGCAGCCGAGGCGAGGGTTCAGGCTACACCTTC. Translating it yields CASSRGEGSGYTF.

The chain couples TRBV5-1 to TRBJ1-1, with 7 nucleotides matching TRBD1. V lost 2 bases to trimming and J lost 3 bases; unmatched junction nucleotides: 10. This CDR3 is built from 16 residues. Per germline, CDR1 SGHRS and CDR2 YFSETQ. The CDR3 protein is CASSFSFPGQHTEAFF. The CDR3 nucleotides read TGCGCCAGCAGCTTCTCCTTTCCGGGACAGCACACTGAAGCTTTCTTT.

The chain joins TRBV28 to TRBJ1-5; D possibly corresponds to TRBD1 (5 bases). The CDR3 totals 14 residues. From germline, CDR1 is MDHEN and CDR2 SYDVKM. V lost 6 bases and J 3 bases, leaving 12 bases between the germline ends. CDR3 coding DNA: TGTGCCAGCAGGGGACTTTTATCCAATCAGCCCCAGCATTTT. Translating it yields CASRGLLSNQPQHF.

This clone was counted a single time. CDR3: CASSPIAGGSYEQYF. The CDR3 nucleotides read TGTGCCAGCAGTCCCATAGCGGGAGGGTCCTACGAGCAGTACTTC. The genes are TRBV27 and TRBJ2-7; TRBD2 aligns across 11 bases. The V segment lost 5 bases and the J segment 1 base; nucleotides outside the gene matches: 4. Per germline, CDR1 MNHEY and CDR2 SMNVEV (reference sequence). This CDR3 has 15 amino acids.

The chain uses TRBV4-1 and TRBJ1-1; possibly TRBD1 for D (5 bases). The CDR3 has 13 amino acids. Deletions cut 4 bases from V and 0 bases from J, with 6 bases between. Per germline, CDR1 MGHRA and CDR2 YSYEKL. The DNA of the CDR3 is TGCGCCAGCAGCCCAGGGATGAACACTGAAGCTTTCTTT. It is translated as CASSPGMNTEAFF.

DNA of the CDR3: TGCGCCAGCAGCCCAATGGGACTGGGGGGAAATGAGCAGTTCTTC. It specifies CASSPMGLGGNEQFF. The chain joins TRBV10-1 to TRBJ2-1; possibly TRBD2 for D (6 bases). Between the trimmed V and J ends, which lost 6 bases and 7 bases, there was a span of 19 bases. This CDR3 has 15 amino acids. Germline CDR1 and CDR2: WNHNN and SYGVQD (reference sequence).

The rearrangement joins TRBV6-6 to TRBJ1-2; 8 bases align to TRBD1. This CDR3 has 13 residues. Germline trimming cut 4 bases from V and 12 bases from J; bases unmatched to any gene: 10. Germline CDR1 and CDR2: MNHNY and SVGAGI (reference sequence). CDR3 in DNA: TGTGCCAGCAGTTCGGATCTACAGGGGGGGAACACCTTC. It specifies CASSSDLQGGNTF.

In nucleotides, the CDR3 is TGTGCCAGCAGCCCCCCTCCGGGACAGGCTGGAAACACCATATATTTT. It is translated as CASSPPPGQAGNTIYF. The chain is built from TRBV7-9 and TRBJ1-3, with 8 bases matching TRBD1. Unmatched junction bases numbered 8, after V lost 5 bases and J lost 2 bases. The germline CDR1 and CDR2 sequences are SEHNR and FQNEAQ (reference sequence). This CDR3 is built from 16 residues. Supplemented by reference TRBV7-9 and TRBJ1-3, the full variable domain reads DTGVSQNPRHKITKRGQNVTFRCDPISEHNRLYWYRQTLGQGPEFLTYFQNEAQLEKSRLLSDRFSAERPKGSFSTLEIQRTEQGDSAMYLCASSPPPGQAGNTIYFGEGSWLTVV.

The chain uses TRBV12-3 or TRBV12-4 and TRBJ1-2, with TRBD1 matching 7 bases. V was clipped by 5 bases and J by 4 bases; unmatched bases: 4. CDR3 length: 13 amino acids. CDR3: CASSPQGGYGYTF. Written as DNA, the CDR3 is TGTGCCAGCAGTCCCCAGGGGGGCTATGGCTACACCTTC.

This chain uses TRBV19 with TRBJ1-2, with TRBD1 identical over 7 bases. The CDR3 runs 16 residues. The J segment lost 4 bases and the V segment lost 4 bases, leaving 12 bases of the junction unmatched. The germline V gene has CDR1 LNHDA and CDR2 SQIVND (reference sequence). The CDR3 loop reads CASSTPGQELGYGYTF. In DNA form, the CDR3 reads TGTGCCAGTAGTACCCCCGGACAGGAATTGGGCTATGGCTACACCTTC.

This clone was picked up one time. This rearrangement joins TRBV11-2 to TRBJ1-3, with TRBD1 matching over 7 bases. The CDR3 spans 19 residues. J was trimmed by 2 bases and V by 1 base; bases with no gene match: 14. CDR1 SGHAT and CDR2 FQNNGV come from the germline V gene. The CDR3 loop is CASSLVPLTDRVAGNTIYF. CDR3 nucleotides: TGTGCCAGCAGCTTAGTTCCCCTCACCGACAGGGTCGCTGGAAACACCATATATTTT.

The V gene is TRBV5-1, the J gene TRBJ1-1; 8 nucleotides match TRBD1. The CDR3 extends over 14 amino acids. Looked up from germline, CDR1 is SGHRS and CDR2 is YFSETQ. With 0 bases clipped from V and 4 bases from J, the junction kept 2 bases outside the gene matches. This chain's CDR3 is CASSLGGQATEAFF. In nucleotides, the CDR3 is TGCGCCAGCAGCTTGGGGGGACAGGCCACTGAAGCTTTCTTT. The complete variable domain, with remaining parts taken from reference TRBV5-1 and TRBJ1-1, reads KAGVTQTPRYLIKTRGQQVTLSCSPISGHRSVSWYQQTPGQGLQFLFEYFSETQRNKGNFPGRFSGRQFSNSRSEMNVSTLELGDSALYLCASSLGGQATEAFFGQGTRLTVV.

The J gene is TRBJ2-7, the V gene TRBV7-9; 9 nucleotides line up with TRBD1. Germline-derived CDR1 and CDR2 are SEHNR and FQNEAQ (reference sequence). CDR3 length: 14 residues. V lost 5 bases, J lost 2 bases, and 4 bases stayed unmatched. The CDR3 is CASSRGTGPYEQYF. CDR3 DNA: TGTGCCAGCAGCCGCGGGACAGGGCCCTACGAGCAGTACTTC.

V and J are TRBV15 and TRBJ2-5, with TRBD1 matching over 12 bases. Germline CDR1 and CDR2: LNHNV and YYDKDF (reference sequence). V was pared by 3 bases and J by 13 bases, with 9 bases of the junction left unmatched. The CDR3 is made up of 14 amino acids. The CDR3 DNA follows: TGTGCCACCAGCAGGACCGGGACAGGGGGCCTGCTGTACTTC. It specifies CATSRTGTGGLLYF.

The chain employs TRBV12-3 or TRBV12-4 and TRBJ1-1; D remains ambiguous. This CDR3 contains 12 residues. Trimming took off 8 bases at V and 1 base at J, with 8 bases between the two ends. The CDR3 region is CASSPGNTEAFF. CDR3 coding DNA: TGTGCCAGCTCCCCAGGGAACACTGAAGCTTTCTTT.

The chain is built from TRBV11-2 and TRBJ2-2, with D unresolved. Trimming took off 3 bases at V and 6 bases at J, with 5 bases between the two ends. The germline V gene has CDR1 SGHAT and CDR2 FQNNGV. There are 12 residues in the CDR3. In DNA form, the CDR3 reads TGTGCCAGCAGCTTTGGGCCCGGGGAGCTGTTTTTT. Translation gives CASSFGPGELFF.

The chain combines TRBV27 with TRBJ1-1; possible D gene TRBD1, 6 bases. V was trimmed by 6 bases and J by 1 base, leaving 12 bases between them. The CDR3 consists of 14 residues. The germline CDR1 and CDR2 sequences are MNHEY and SMNVEV (reference sequence). The CDR3 DNA reads as TGTGCCAGCAGACCTAGACAGGAGAACACTGAAGCTTTCTTT. This translates into CASRPRQENTEAFF.

The V gene is TRBV7-6, the J gene TRBJ2-7; D perhaps matches TRBD1 (6 bases). Per germline, CDR1 SGHVS and CDR2 FNYEAQ. Trimming cost V 5 bases and J 0 bases, with 11 bases left between them. This CDR3 has 14 amino acids. The DNA of the CDR3 is TGTGCCAGCAGCCTACAGGGATCCTCCTACGAGCAGTACTTC. Its protein product is CASSLQGSSYEQYF.